This T cell receptor (beta chain) was identified in a study of T cell responses to AZD1222 COVID-19 vaccine. Findings and caveats of the study: Samples come after the peak T cell response, not at day 14. There were mostly white British donors and more females than males, and clonal diversity was possibly underestimated. Just 5 to 7 AZD1222 recipients were seropositive at baseline.

Deletions cut 7 bases from V and 6 bases from J, with 13 bases between. This CDR3 contains 14 residues. Germline values: CDR1 MNHEY, CDR2 SVGAGI. Repertoires were generated with immunoSEQ multiplex PCR, while TCRdb's copy carries only in-frame clones and drops some. The data contain more than 85,000 clones, around nine tenths of them singletons. Comments on this clone: Its antigen is currently unknown.

The genes are TRBV6-5 and TRBJ1-6; D is unclear. The sequence derives from an adult in good health. The sample consisted of peripheral blood, taken on day 0 of AZD1222 vaccination. The CDR3 sequence is CASIPRGLNSPLHF. The DNA for the CDR3 is TGTGCCAGCATCCCCCGGGGTCTTAATTCACCCCTCCACTTT.